Each of the 14 T cell receptor beta chains below was sequenced from the same sample in a study of shared clonotypes between healthy human individuals (TCRdb year 2020). Library preparation was by the immunoSEQ multiplex PCR assay. TCRdb obtained this table from immuneACCESS and retained in-frame rearrangements with V and J assigned. These tables miss some clones; where compared with another copy, unresolved V genes account for less than half of the shortfall, and the remainder is unexplained. For this sample the table gives about 710,000 clones, of which around 77% were detected only once. Under 2% of the sample belongs to the ten largest clones. The sequenced sample consisted of memory CD4+ T cells sorted from blood. The cell subset or site label for this specimen denotes: CD45RA-negative fraction. These receptors all stem from a woman in her thirties in good health.

The chain links TRBV28 to TRBJ2-5; 9 bases match TRBD1. The CDR3 loop spans 13 amino acids. CDR1 is MDHEN, CDR2 SYDVKM, per germline. Unmatched junction bases numbered 5, after V lost 3 bases and J lost 9 bases. The CDR3 sequence is CASSFYGDRAQYF. DNA of the CDR3: TGTGCCAGCAGTTTCTACGGGGACAGGGCCCAGTACTTC.

The V gene is TRBV11-3, the J gene TRBJ2-2; weak D call: TRBD2 (6 bases). V was pared by 1 base and J by 7 bases, with 7 bases between. This CDR3 is built from 13 residues. Per the germline V gene, CDR1 is SGHNT and CDR2 is YENEEA. The CDR3 region has the DNA TGTGCCAGCAGCTTAGGGGGAGGCGGGGAGCTGTTTTTT. This encodes CASSLGGGGELFF.

The chain has TRBV29-1 and TRBJ2-5; either TRBD1 or TRBD2 may supply D (5 bases each). Trimming removed 2 bases at V and 4 bases at J, with 14 bases between. CDR3 length equals 14 residues. CDR1 is SQVTM and CDR2 is ANQGSEA in the germline V gene. CDR3 residues: CSVENPGRRETQYF. The CDR3 coding sequence is TGCAGCGTTGAAAACCCGGGACGTAGAGAGACCCAGTACTTC.

Only a few counts were recorded for this clone. This chain connects TRBV30 to TRBJ1-1, with 7 positions matching TRBD1. V lost 4 bases and J lost 0; bases outside the gene matches: 11. CDR1 GTSNPN and CDR2 SVGIG come from the germline V gene (reference sequence). The CDR3 consists of 16 residues. CDR3 coding DNA: TGTGCCTGGAAGTTCCAGGGGGGATTGATGAACACTGAAGCTTTCTTT. The encoded protein is CAWKFQGGLMNTEAFF. Full variable domain (rest looked up from reference TRBV30 and TRBJ1-1): SQTIHQWPATLVQPVGSPLSLECTVEGTSNPNLYWYRQAAGRGLQLLFYSVGIGQISSEVPQNLSASRPQDRQFILSSKKLLLSDSGFYLCAWKFQGGLMNTEAFFGQGTRLTVV.

The chain uses TRBV19 and TRBJ2-7; D gene unclear. Looked up from germline, CDR1 is LNHDA and CDR2 is SQIVND (reference sequence). The CDR3 length is 14 residues. Trimming cost V 3 bases and J 2 bases, with 11 bases left between them. The CDR3 coding sequence is TGTGCCAGTAGTATTGAGGAAGGGACCTACGAGCAGTACTTC. Amino acid sequence: CASSIEEGTYEQYF.

The V gene is TRBV2, the J gene TRBJ2-7, with 9 positions matching TRBD1. Trimming cost V 5 bases and J 0 bases; bases outside gene matches: 5. This CDR3 contains 15 residues. In germline, CDR1 is SNHLY, CDR2 FYNNEI. CDR3 nucleotide sequence: TGTGCCAGCAGTCGACAGGGGGACCCCTCCTACGAGCAGTACTTC. It is translated as CASSRQGDPSYEQYF.

The CDR3 here is CASSSPAGPKAGGYTF. DNA for the CDR3: TGTGCCAGCAGTTCCCCCGCGGGACCCAAGGCGGGTGGCTACACCTTC. The chain recombines TRBV28 with TRBJ1-2; possible D gene TRBD1, 5 bases. Per germline, CDR1 MDHEN and CDR2 SYDVKM. This CDR3 has 16 residues. V shed 4 bases and J shed 7 bases, with 22 bases lying between them.

The chain carries TRBV9 and TRBJ1-3; 7 nucleotides match TRBD1. V dropped 3 bases and J dropped 0; count of bases not matched to a gene: 3. The CDR3 is 15 residues long. Germline lookup yields CDR1 SGDLS and CDR2 YYNGEE. The CDR3 sequence: CASSAGTVSGNTIYF. In DNA, the CDR3 is TGTGCCAGCAGCGCAGGGACAGTCTCTGGAAACACCATATATTTT.

The rearrangement uses TRBV5-4 and TRBJ2-7; D gene ambiguous. Looked up from germline, CDR1 is SGHNT and CDR2 is YYREEE (reference sequence). Trimming left V 3 bases short and J 6 bases short, with 7 bases between. This CDR3 is built from 11 residues. In nucleotides, the CDR3 is TGTGCCAGCAGCTCAGTATCCGAGCAGTACTTC. This translates into CASSSVSEQYF.

The chain uses TRBV4-2 and TRBJ2-7; no firm D call. Trimming cost V 0 bases and J 0 bases, with 3 bases left between them. Germline V gene sequence: CDR1 LGHNA, CDR2 YNFKEQ. The CDR3 has 13 residues. The CDR3 here is CASSQEVSYEQYF. CDR3 bases: TGTGCCAGCAGCCAAGAGGTCTCCTACGAGCAGTACTTC.

The gene calls are TRBV10-3 and TRBJ1-2, with a weak D call TRBD1 (5 bases). The CDR3 has 12 residues. With 8 bases removed from V and 6 bases from J, the gap between germline ends came to 13 bases. Germline lookup yields CDR1 ENHRY and CDR2 SYGVKD. CDR3 amino acids: CAIQGLLDGYTF. The DNA of the CDR3 is TGTGCCATCCAGGGATTGTTGGATGGCTACACCTTC.

This chain's CDR3 is CASSLAPSGRSHHGQYF. The CDR3 DNA sequence: TGTGCCAGCAGCTTAGCCCCTAGCGGGAGATCCCATCATGGGCAGTATTTT. V is TRBV7-2 and J is TRBJ2-3, with 10 bases matching TRBD2. From germline, CDR1 is SGHTA and CDR2 FQGNSA. After removal of 0 bases from V and 11 bases from J, the junction contained 14 bases not matched to a gene. The CDR3 has 17 amino acids.

The J gene is TRBJ2-7, the V gene TRBV10-3; possible D gene TRBD2, 5 bases. CDR1 and CDR2 (germline): ENHRY, SYGVKD. The germline V and J ends were trimmed by 3 bases and 0 bases, with 12 bases remaining between them. The length of the CDR3 is 15 residues. The CDR3 reads CAISEISAGSYEQYF. The CDR3, as DNA: TGTGCCATCAGTGAAATTAGCGCCGGCTCCTACGAGCAGTACTTC.

The chain uses TRBV2 and TRBJ2-7; D is uncertain. This CDR3 contains 13 residues. Germline lookup yields CDR1 SNHLY and CDR2 FYNNEI. V lost 6 bases to trimming and J lost 3 bases, with 12 bases between them. Written as DNA, the CDR3 is TGTGCCAGCAGCGTAGAAAGGGACTACGAGCAGTACTTC. Encoded protein: CASSVERDYEQYF.